This T cell receptor beta chain stems from a study of CD8+CD57+ T cells in acquired aplastic anemia. At the level of the study: Mean DNA quantity obtained from sorted CD4+ and CD8+ cells was about 3.5 ug.

For CDR3 and TCR beta VDJ profiling, genomic DNA was the template used. TCRdb passed the reads through MiXCR, listing each CDR3 protein once. This table has around 210,000 distinct CDR3 sequences, 65% appearing once. Germline V gives CDR1 MNHEY, CDR2 SMNVEV (reference sequence). CDR3 length equals 16 residues. Trimming at V came to 4 bases and at J to 4 bases, leaving 4 bases not matched to a gene. This clonotype was picked up a small number of times. All patients picked for sequencing had shown, by flow cytometry, an expansion of CD8+CD57+ cells. This clonotype was obtained from a human donor with aplastic anemia. The chain employs TRBV27 and TRBJ2-3, with TRBD2 identical over 14 bases. Sequenced: sorted CD4+, CD8+, or CD8+CD57+ T cells (not recorded which) from PBMCs. The CDR3 sequence: CASSWTSGGFADTQYF. Written as DNA, the CDR3 is TGTGCCAGCAGTTGGACTAGCGGGGGGTTTGCAGATACGCAGTATTTT.